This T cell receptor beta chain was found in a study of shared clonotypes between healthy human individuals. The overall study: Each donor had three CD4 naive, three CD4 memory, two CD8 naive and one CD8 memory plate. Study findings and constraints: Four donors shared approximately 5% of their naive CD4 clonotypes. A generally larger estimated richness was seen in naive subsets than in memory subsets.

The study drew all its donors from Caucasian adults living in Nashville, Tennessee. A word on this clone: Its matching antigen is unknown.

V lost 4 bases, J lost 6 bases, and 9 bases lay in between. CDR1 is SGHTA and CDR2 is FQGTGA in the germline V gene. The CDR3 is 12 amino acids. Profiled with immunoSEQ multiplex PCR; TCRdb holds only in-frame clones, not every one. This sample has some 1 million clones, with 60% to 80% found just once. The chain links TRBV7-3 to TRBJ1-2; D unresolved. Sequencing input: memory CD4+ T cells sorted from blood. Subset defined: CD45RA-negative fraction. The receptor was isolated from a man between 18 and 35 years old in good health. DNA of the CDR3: TGTGCCAGCAGCTCCGAAAGAAATGGCTACACCTTC. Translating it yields CASSSERNGYTF.